These 10 T cell receptor beta chains were sequenced from one sample in a study of cytomegalovirus exposure and HLA in healthy donors. It was with 60 Vbeta and 13 Jbeta primers that the PCR ran. Clones were read by immunoSEQ multiplex PCR, and TCRdb kept only the in-frame ones, dropping some. The profile covers around 130,000 clones, with approximately 57% appearing a single time and over 1.5% taken by the ten largest. Specimen: PBMCs. The receptor source for this set is a male donor in good health and CMV-seronegative.

This clone was detected a few times. The gene calls are TRBV5-1 and TRBJ2-1, with 10 bases identical to TRBD2. CDR3 length: 16 amino acids. V shed 3 bases and J 10 bases; nucleotides not matched to a gene: 13. CDR1 is SGHRS, CDR2 YFSETQ, per germline. Here the CDR3 DNA reads TGCGCCAGCAGCTCGGAGGAGCGGGGGGGCCGAAGGGAGCAGTTCTTC. Translating it yields CASSSEERGGRREQFF.

V usage is TRBV18 and J usage is TRBJ2-7; TRBD1 matches 7 bases. Germline V CDR1 and CDR2: KGHSH, LQKENI. V shed 2 bases, J shed 3 bases, and the junction held 4 bases outside the gene matches. The CDR3 extends over 14 amino acids. The CDR3 reads CASSPDRDDYEQYF. The CDR3 region has the DNA TGTGCCAGCTCACCAGACAGGGATGACTACGAGCAGTACTTC.

Here the CDR3 DNA reads TGCGCCAGCAGCCAGGATGAGACAGCCTCCTACGAGCAGTACTTC. This encodes CASSQDETASYEQYF. This chain joins TRBV4-3 and TRBJ2-7; D is perhaps TRBD1 (5 bases). V lost 3 bases and J lost 0, with 12 bases in between. CDR1 is LGHNA, CDR2 YSLEER, per germline. The CDR3 runs to 15 residues.

This clone was found a few times. The J gene is TRBJ1-4, the V gene TRBV4-1; D uncertain. Trimming cost V 3 bases and J 3 bases, with 11 bases left between them. This CDR3 region has 15 residues. Germline loops: CDR1 MGHRA, CDR2 YSYEKL. CDR3 amino acids: CASSHYNRANEKLFF. The CDR3 nucleotides are TGCGCCAGCAGCCATTATAACAGAGCTAATGAAAAACTGTTTTTT.

In its sample, this clone was seen a few times. This chain uses TRBV7-3 with TRBJ2-1; TRBD2 matches 9 bases. CDR1 is SGHTA, CDR2 FQGTGA, per germline. Trimming cost V 3 bases and J 7 bases; bases outside gene matches: 1. This CDR3 contains 13 residues. CDR3 in amino acids: CASSFAGGNEQFF. The CDR3 DNA sequence: TGTGCCAGCAGCTTCGCGGGGGGGAATGAGCAGTTCTTC. The whole variable domain, remainder taken from reference TRBV7-3 and TRBJ2-1, is GAGVSQTPSNKVTEKGKYVELRCDPISGHTALYWYRQSLGQGPEFLIYFQGTGAADDSGLPNDRFFAVRPEGSVSTLKIQRTERGDSAVYLCASSFAGGNEQFFGPGTRLTVL.

This chain connects TRBV11-2 to TRBJ2-3, with 10 bases aligning to TRBD2. Germline lookup yields CDR1 SGHAT and CDR2 FQNNGV. V dropped 2 bases and J dropped 6; count of bases not matched to a gene: 8. There are 16 residues in the CDR3. The CDR3 nucleotides read TGTGCCAGCAGCTTAACCGGAGCGGGGGGGAGGGATACGCAGTATTTT. Residues: CASSLTGAGGRDTQYF.

V gene TRBV2 combines with J gene TRBJ2-6, with 8 bases that match TRBD1. J gave up 0 bases and V 3 bases, and 7 bases lay outside the gene matches. The CDR3 has 18 amino acids. Germline loops: CDR1 SNHLY, CDR2 FYNNEI. The CDR3 DNA is TGTGCCAGCAGTGATGAGACAGGGGCCTACTCTGGGGCCAACGTCCTGACTTTC. As protein: CASSDETGAYSGANVLTF.

This clone showed up just once. The CDR3 region has the DNA TGTGCCAGCAGAACACGCGGGCCCCCGAGCCAAGAGACCCAGTACTTC. This codes for CASRTRGPPSQETQYF. This rearrangement joins TRBV7-8 to TRBJ2-5, with a tentative D call TRBD2 (5 bases). V lost 6 bases and J 1 base, leaving 18 bases between the germline ends. The CDR3 is 16 residues long. From germline, CDR1 is SGHVS and CDR2 FQNEAQ.

This sequence joins TRBV6-1 and TRBJ2-1, with 7 bases fitting TRBD1. There are 15 residues in the CDR3. V gave up 5 bases and J gave up 6 bases; unmatched junction bases: 10. Germline CDR1 MNHNS, CDR2 SASEGT. The DNA for the CDR3 is TGTGCCAGCAGTCCCATGTACAGGGGTGGCAATGAGCAGTTCTTC. It encodes CASSPMYRGGNEQFF.

The gene calls are TRBV12-5 and TRBJ1-4; D is unresolved. V lost 5 bases, J lost 7 bases, and 14 bases lay in between. Per the germline V gene, CDR1 is LGHNT and CDR2 is FRNRAP. The CDR3 is 14 amino acids. CDR3 nucleotides: TGTGCTAGTGGTCACTTGCGGCCTAGTGAAAAACTGTTTTTT. It specifies CASGHLRPSEKLFF. Based on the CDR3 plus reference TRBV12-5 and TRBJ1-4, the full variable domain is DARVTQTPRHKVTEMGQEVTMRCQPILGHNTVFWYRQTMMQGLELLAYFRNRAPLDDSGMPKDRFSAEMPDATLATLKIQPSEPRDSAVYFCASGHLRPSEKLFFGSGTQLSVL.